This T cell receptor (beta chain) was profiled in a study of T cell clones after liver transplantation. Study-wide background: Post-transplant blood was tracked for graft-donor-reactive T cell clones identified in a pre-transplant mixed lymphocyte reaction. Timepoints were pre-transplant, pre-withdrawal, and after withdrawal was completed or failed.

The CDR3 length is 17 residues. Germline V lookup: CDR1 SGHDN, CDR2 FVKESK. J lost 4 bases, V lost 4 bases, and 10 bases had no gene match. Assay: immunoSEQ multiplex PCR; the TCRdb copy retains only in-frame clones and omits some. Of just over 80,000 clones in the sample, about 84% were seen once. Study findings and constraints: In a couple of subjects, few donor cells limited the measurable donor-reactive repertoire. Donor-reactive sequences fell more than third party-reactive ones, suggesting partial deletion.

Turning to this clone: Its specificity is unknown.

The sample in question was CD4+ T cells from blood, obtained roughly 3.5 years after liver transplant. This clonotype originated in a human patient who received a liver transplant. T cells may partly derive from the graft donor. V is TRBV14 and J is TRBJ2-1; 10 nucleotides agree with TRBD2. CDR3 protein: CASSLYRTSGKYNEQFF. For the CDR3, the DNA is TGTGCCAGCAGCCTCTACAGGACTAGCGGAAAATACAATGAGCAGTTCTTC.